This record looks at one T cell receptor beta chain sequence and its context. V dropped 8 bases and J dropped 4 bases, with 10 bases sitting between them. CDR1 SQVTM and CDR2 ANQGSEA come from the germline V gene. The CDR3 extends over 11 amino acids. The sample originates from a study of OX40 agonist ivuxolimab in advanced cancers. At the level of the study: Treatment received earlier with anti-PD-1, anti-PD-L1 or anti-CTLA-4 agents was allowed, and more than 35% had some.

Assay: immunoSEQ multiplex PCR; the TCRdb copy retains only in-frame clones and omits some. In the table there are some 69,000 clones, approximately 93% of which are singletons. Source: CD4+ or CD8+ T cells sorted from blood, taken in a trial of the OX40 agonist ivuxolimab. The genes are TRBV29-1 and TRBJ2-3; D is undetermined. The TCR originated in an adult with an advanced solid tumor such as melanoma, head and neck, liver or kidney cancer. CDR3 sequence: CSSMLSDTQYF. Written as DNA, the CDR3 is TGCAGCTCTATGTTATCAGATACGCAGTATTTT.